The 5 T cell receptor beta chains presented below share a single source sample, sequenced in a study of blood T cells in healthy people across ages. A sample-barcoded 5' primer and a J-beta primer mix were used in a second PCR of about 7 to 12 cycles. TCRdb analysed the 5' RACE reads with MiXCR anew, one entry per CDR3 protein. The top ten hold 15% to 17% of the sample, which has about 640,000 distinct CDR3 sequences, approximately 30% seen once. Sequenced material: blood. These receptors were taken from an elderly woman in good health.

In regard to this clonotype: A much larger clone lies one base from this, so it may be a read error. The chain couples TRBV29-1 to TRBJ1-4; the match to TRBD1 covers 9 bases. Germline CDR1 reads SQVTM; CDR2 reads ANQGSEA. The CDR3 consists of 15 residues. CDR3 bases: TGCAGCGTTGGGGGACAGGGAAGAACTGATGAAAAACTGTTTTTT. This translates into CSVGGQGRTDEKLFF. The variable domain in full, completed from reference TRBV29-1 and TRBJ1-4, reads SAVISQKPSRDICQRGTSLTIQCQVDSQVTMMFWYRQQPGQSLTLIATANQGSEATYESGFVIDKFPISRPNLTFSTLTVSNMSPEDSSIYLCSVGGQGRTDEKLFFGSGTQLSVL.

This clonotype was observed a few times. Mismatch with germline at one junction end may stem from a read error. J is TRBJ2-1 and V is TRBV2; TRBD2 aligns across 11 bases. The CDR3 covers 13 residues. Germline V gives CDR1 SNHLY, CDR2 FYNNEI. This CDR3 is CTSRSGGGNEQFF. CDR3 nucleotides: TGTACCAGCCGTAGCGGGGGGGGAAATGAGCAGTTCTTC.

The chain joins TRBV5-1 to TRBJ2-7; TRBD1 matches 7 bases. J gave up 1 base and V 4 bases, and 8 bases lay outside the gene matches. There are 15 residues in the CDR3. Germline V lookup: CDR1 SGHRS, CDR2 YFSETQ. In nucleotides, the CDR3 is TGCGCCAGCAGCAACCGGGACAGAATTTCCTACGAGCAGTACTTC. It codes for CASSNRDRISYEQYF. Drawing the rest from reference TRBV5-1 and TRBJ2-7, the complete variable domain is KAGVTQTPRYLIKTRGQQVTLSCSPISGHRSVSWYQQTPGQGLQFLFEYFSETQRNKGNFPGRFSGRQFSNSRSEMNVSTLELGDSALYLCASSNRDRISYEQYFGPGTRLTVT.

This clonotype was seen ten or more times. The chain joins TRBV28 to TRBJ2-3; 11 nucleotides line up with TRBD2. The trim removed 8 bases at V and 1 base at J, leaving 20 bases unmatched. CDR1 MDHEN and CDR2 SYDVKM come from the germline V gene. The CDR3 loop spans 20 amino acids. DNA for the CDR3: TGTGCCAGCCTCCGGGTACCACAATTGTGGGGACTAGCGGGCACAGATACGCAGTATTTT. Translated: CASLRVPQLWGLAGTDTQYF. The full variable domain, in which reference TRBV28 and TRBJ2-3 provide the parts outside the CDR3, is DVKVTQSSRYLVKRTGEKVFLECVQDMDHENMFWYRQDPGLGLRLIYFSYDVKMKEKGDIPEGYSVSREKKERFSLILESASTNQTSMYLCASLRVPQLWGLAGTDTQYFGPGTRLTVL.

The chain joins TRBV6-2 or TRBV6-3 to TRBJ1-5, with D uncertain. V lost 8 bases, J lost 6 bases, and 20 bases lay in between. CDR3 length equals 15 residues. Per germline, CDR1 MNHEY and CDR2 SVGEGT. CDR3 region: CASRNPGRNGQPQHF. The DNA of the CDR3 is TGTGCCAGCCGGAATCCCGGTAGAAACGGTCAGCCCCAGCATTTT.